One sample yielded the 9 T cell receptor beta chains listed below, sequenced in a study of siplizumab effects on memory and regulatory T cells. This table comes from immunoSEQ multiplex PCR, and its TCRdb copy is limited to in-frame clones, with some not included. The profile shows roughly 100,000 clones, 85% to 95% of them singletons. Material: CD4+ T cells sorted from blood. The receptors originated from a human donor in good health.

This rearrangement joins TRBV11-2 to TRBJ2-5, with 12 bases aligning to TRBD2. The V and J ends lost 0 bases and 5 bases, in that order; junction bases with no gene match: 7. The CDR3 is 17 residues long. Germline-derived CDR1 and CDR2 are SGHAT and FQNNGV. The CDR3, as DNA: TGTGCCAGCAGCTTAGAGTCTAGCGGGGGGGCCTGGGAGACCCAGTACTTC. Protein product: CASSLESSGGAWETQYF.

The chain links TRBV5-4 to TRBJ2-1; 7 nucleotides align to TRBD1. This CDR3 contains 14 residues. Germline lookup yields CDR1 SGHNT and CDR2 YYREEE (reference sequence). Trimming removed 6 bases from V and 4 bases from J; junction bases left unmatched: 7. This CDR3 is CASKGADRYNEQFF. CDR3 sequence (DNA): TGTGCCAGCAAGGGGGCGGACCGATACAATGAGCAGTTCTTC.

This chain joins TRBV4-1 and TRBJ2-7; 7 bases match TRBD2. The J segment lost 5 bases and the V segment lost 0 bases, leaving 7 bases of the junction unmatched. The CDR3 covers 15 residues. CDR1 is MGHRA, CDR2 YSYEKL, per germline. The CDR3 DNA is TGCGCCAGCAGCCAAGATCCATTCCTAGCGGACGAGCAGTACTTC. The encoded protein is CASSQDPFLADEQYF.

This chain links TRBV18 with TRBJ2-1; weak D call: TRBD2 (7 bases). V was trimmed by 3 bases and J by 8 bases, leaving 20 bases between them. The length of the CDR3 is 16 residues. CDR1 is KGHSH, CDR2 LQKENI, per germline. The CDR3 sequence is CASSPSGHRTSDEQFF. CDR3 bases: TGTGCCAGCTCACCGTCGGGACACCGTACTAGCGATGAGCAGTTCTTC.

The chain is built from TRBV7-2 and TRBJ1-5; 8 positions agree with TRBD1. From germline, CDR1 is SGHTA and CDR2 FQGNSA. Trimming took 5 bases from V and 6 from J; bases not matched to a gene: 6. This CDR3 has 14 residues. As DNA, the CDR3 is TGTGCCAGCAGCCCGACAGGGGTGGGTCAGCCCCAGCATTTT. Encoded protein: CASSPTGVGQPQHF.

The chain is built from TRBV19 and TRBJ2-1; no clear D. CDR1 and CDR2 (germline): LNHDA, SQIVND (reference sequence). Trimming removed 3 bases at V and 8 bases at J, with 14 bases between. This CDR3 region has 14 residues. CDR3 nucleotides: TGTGCCAGTAGTATTCTAGTCAGTTCCGATGAGCAGTTCTTC. It codes for CASSILVSSDEQFF.

The rearrangement links TRBV14 to TRBJ2-3; 7 bases match TRBD2. CDR1 and CDR2 (germline): SGHDN, FVKESK. This CDR3 has 18 residues. After removal of 4 bases from V and 0 bases from J, the junction contained 13 bases not matched to a gene. The CDR3 DNA reads as TGTGCCAGCAGCCCTCTGAGTGGTAGCGGGCATAGCACAGATACGCAGTATTTT. Amino acid sequence: CASSPLSGSGHSTDTQYF.

J is TRBJ2-3 and V is TRBV4-2; 15 bases align to TRBD2. The CDR3 is 18 residues long. Germline values: CDR1 LGHNA, CDR2 YNFKEQ. V lost 1 base, J lost 2 bases, and 4 bases stayed unmatched. The CDR3 spells CASSQGTSGGAITDTQYF. Here the CDR3 DNA reads TGTGCCAGCAGCCAAGGGACTAGCGGGGGGGCCATCACAGATACGCAGTATTTT.

The chain combines TRBV11-2 with TRBJ2-5, with a possible D match to TRBD2 (5 bases). The V end lost 5 bases, the J end lost 5 bases, and 24 bases lay between the germline ends. The CDR3 covers 17 residues. The germline V gene encodes CDR1 SGHAT and CDR2 FQNNGV. This chain's CDR3 is CASSHHRVGLARETQYF. Written as DNA, the CDR3 is TGTGCCAGCAGCCATCACCGGGTCGGACTCGCCAGGGAGACCCAGTACTTC.